This T cell receptor beta chain was sequenced for a study of T cells after yellow fever vaccination (dated by TCRdb to the late 2010s). In terms of the full investigation: The SMART-Seq v4 Ultra Low Input RNA kit was used to prepare libraries from fractions with low cell numbers. Bulk TCR alpha and beta repertoires were sequenced longitudinally to track T-cell clones before and after primary and booster YFV17D yellow fever vaccination. Two healthy male donors, one aged 18 to 30 and one aged 30 to 39 years, were included in the cohort. Bulk PBMC replicates and cell subsets were isolated from blood drawn at multiple timepoints before and after both primary and secondary immunization. What the authors observed across the whole study: A small share of clonotypes was detected in both CD4 and CD8 compartments, with the overlap likely arising from convergent recombination. After the booster, most clones that had expanded after primary vaccination were detected again (about 97% of CD4 and roughly 86% of CD8), suggesting broad maintenance of memory. The secondary T-cell response was weaker than the primary response but faster, peaking on day 5 instead of day 15. Computational filtering was required because FACS-sorted repertoires could contain abundant contaminating clonotypes from the bulk population. The study included only a couple of donors, which limits how far the findings can be generalized.

TCR cDNA was synthesized by 5'RACE template switching, which introduced a universal primer site and unique molecular identifiers. Priming of cDNA synthesis was performed from both the TCR alpha and TCR beta constant segments. Library amplification used two PCR steps, and the second PCR step added sample barcodes and sequencing adapters. Libraries were sequenced on Illumina HiSeq 2500 (2x100 bp) or NovaSeq (2x150 bp). In the original analysis: Demultiplexing of reads and collapsing into UMI consensus sequences were performed with MIGEC, and V(D)J alignment was carried out with MiXCR. Vaccine-responding clonotypes were identified with edgeR using replicate PBMC samples, with FDR below 0.01 and a log2 fold change above 5 up to day 15 being required. Each bulk clonotype received a CD4 or CD8 identity based on whether the sequenced CD4 or CD8 repertoire contained that clonotype at higher abundance. Clonotypes enriched at least 10-fold in dextramer-positive over dextramer-negative fractions were defined as NS4B-specific, and CD4-biased clonotypes were excluded. TCRdb redid the processing of the public reads, applying fastp at Q25 and MiXCR, and retained in-frame beta chains. Records with the same CDR3 protein are collapsed into one entry carrying the most frequent genes and DNA. These V and J calls derive from TCRdb rather than the authors' analysis. The sample yields about 96,000 distinct CDR3 sequences; 7.5% to 10% were counted once. Around 17% of the sample is taken by the ten largest.

This clonotype was found a few times. Base quality data are lacking; no much larger clone is found one base away. Taken with the paper, the label for treatment or condition translates to: live attenuated yellow fever vaccine strain. A standard Ficoll-Paque protocol was used to isolate PBMCs from peripheral blood. With anti-CD3 and anti-CD8 staining plus a dextramer loaded with the yellow fever NS4B epitope peptide, the researchers sorted epitope-specific CD8 T cells. RNA was extracted with TriZol from bulk PBMCs, CD4 and CD8 fractions, and dextramer-positive and dextramer-negative fractions. Trimming takes 4 bases from V and 2 bases from J, and the germline ends sit 12 bases apart. CDR1 and CDR2, looked up from the germline V gene, are MNHNS and SASEGT. There are 14 amino acids in the CDR3, from cysteine to phenylalanine inclusive. Only CDR3 DNA remains: 42 bases, in frame from the first base.

The sequencing here drew on CD8+ T cells not binding an NS4B(214-222) dextramer, sorted from PBMCs, taken roughly 14 days after the first yellow fever vaccination. The sample's cell subset or site label is to be understood as: NS4B epitope dextramer-negative CD8 T cells. The V and J genes are TRBV6-1 and TRBJ2-7, with the D gene possibly TRBD1 or TRBD2, each one fitting 5 bases. The source of this sequence is a man younger than 35 who received the YFV17D yellow fever vaccine. The sequence in DNA is TGTGCCAGCAGTGTCCGGGACGGGCCCTACGAGCAGTACTTC. It translates to CASSVRDGPYEQYF.